One and the same sample provided the 9 T cell receptor beta chains below, sequenced in a study of T cell responses to AZD1222 COVID-19 vaccine. Method: immunoSEQ multiplex PCR; TCRdb's copy keeps in-frame clones and lacks some. The repertoire holds some 63,000 clones, about 91% seen once, with about 5.9% in the top ten. Sequencing was performed on peripheral blood, taken 28 days after the second AZD1222 dose. All receptors come from an adult who received the AZD1222 COVID-19 vaccine.

This chain joins TRBV5-4 and TRBJ2-7; 7 bases agree with TRBD1. Trimming at V came to 4 bases and at J to 3 bases, leaving 10 bases not matched to a gene. This CDR3 spans 15 amino acids. The germline gives CDR1 SGHNT, CDR2 YYREEE (reference sequence). The CDR3, as DNA: TGTGCCAGCAGCCTCAAGTCGGGACAGAGCTACGAGCAGTACTTC. Amino acids: CASSLKSGQSYEQYF.

The V gene is TRBV30, the J gene TRBJ1-6, with TRBD1 matching 8 bases. Losses at the gene ends were 2 bases for V and 9 bases for J; bases not matched to a gene: 9. This CDR3 comprises 15 residues. CDR1 and CDR2 (germline): GTSNPN, SVGIG (reference sequence). As DNA, the CDR3 is TGTGCCTGGAGTAGGGCGGACAGGGTGTCTTCACCCCTCCACTTT. It is translated as CAWSRADRVSSPLHF.

The chain employs TRBV4-1 and TRBJ1-1; D remains ambiguous. There are 13 residues in the CDR3. V dropped 4 bases and J dropped 6 bases, with 12 bases sitting between them. Germline V gene sequence: CDR1 MGHRA, CDR2 YSYEKL. The CDR3 protein is CASSLRRGAEAFF. The DNA of the CDR3 is TGCGCCAGCAGCCTGAGGCGGGGAGCTGAAGCTTTCTTT.

The chain links TRBV5-8 to TRBJ1-3, with D possibly TRBD1 on 6 matching bases. The CDR3 covers 14 residues. CDR1 is SGHTS and CDR2 is YDEGEE in the germline V gene. V was pared by 0 bases and J by 4 bases, with 8 bases between. In DNA, the CDR3 is TGTGCCAGCAGCTTGGCAGGGGTCGGAAACACCATATATTTT. It specifies CASSLAGVGNTIYF. The full variable domain, in which reference TRBV5-8 and TRBJ1-3 provide the parts outside the CDR3, is EAGVTQSPTHLIKTRGQQATLRCSPISGHTSVYWYQQALGLGLQFLLWYDEGEERNRGNFPPRFSGRQFPNYSSELNVNALELEDSALYLCASSLAGVGNTIYFGEGSWLTVV.

This clone has just one count. The chain links TRBV3-1 (or the pseudogene TRBV3-2) to TRBJ2-3; D ambiguous. Trimming left V 1 base short and J 5 bases short, with 7 bases between. This CDR3 has 13 residues. Germline CDR1 reads LGHDT; CDR2 reads YNNKEL (reference sequence). CDR3 coding DNA: TGTGCCAGCAGCCAAGGGGCGATAGATACGCAGTATTTT. This sequence encodes CASSQGAIDTQYF.

The chain links TRBV18 to TRBJ2-7; D remains unclear. V lost 2 bases, J lost 6 bases, and 11 bases lay in between. This CDR3 is built from 13 residues. The V gene's germline CDR1 is KGHSH and CDR2 LQKENI. CDR3 coding DNA: TGTGCCAGCTCACCAGAAAATCTTGGCGAGCAGTACTTC. Protein: CASSPENLGEQYF.

The gene calls are TRBV7-2 and TRBJ2-5; a weak D match, TRBD1 (5 bases). The CDR3 has 13 amino acids. The germline V and J ends were trimmed by 0 bases and 6 bases, with 8 bases remaining between them. Germline-derived CDR1 and CDR2 are SGHTA and FQGNSA. Here the CDR3 DNA reads TGTGCCAGCAGCTTAGCGGCAGGGCAGACCCAGTACTTC. This gives the protein CASSLAAGQTQYF.

This chain connects TRBV10-1 to TRBJ2-5; a possible D gene is TRBD2 (5 bases). V was cut by 3 bases and J by 0 bases, with 14 bases left in between. Germline CDR1 WNHNN, CDR2 SYGVQD (reference sequence). The length of the CDR3 is 16 residues. CDR3 protein: CASSDGAAGDQETQYF. The CDR3 DNA reads TGCGCCAGCAGTGATGGAGCAGCCGGGGACCAAGAGACCCAGTACTTC.

The chain carries TRBV6-1 and TRBJ1-2, with 7 bases fitting TRBD1. Trimming removed 3 bases from V and 4 bases from J; junction bases left unmatched: 8. The CDR3 length is 15 residues. Germline CDR1 and CDR2: MNHNS and SASEGT. CDR3 sequence reads: CASSEGTANSYGYTF. The CDR3 DNA is TGTGCCAGCAGTGAGGGGACAGCCAACTCCTATGGCTACACCTTC.